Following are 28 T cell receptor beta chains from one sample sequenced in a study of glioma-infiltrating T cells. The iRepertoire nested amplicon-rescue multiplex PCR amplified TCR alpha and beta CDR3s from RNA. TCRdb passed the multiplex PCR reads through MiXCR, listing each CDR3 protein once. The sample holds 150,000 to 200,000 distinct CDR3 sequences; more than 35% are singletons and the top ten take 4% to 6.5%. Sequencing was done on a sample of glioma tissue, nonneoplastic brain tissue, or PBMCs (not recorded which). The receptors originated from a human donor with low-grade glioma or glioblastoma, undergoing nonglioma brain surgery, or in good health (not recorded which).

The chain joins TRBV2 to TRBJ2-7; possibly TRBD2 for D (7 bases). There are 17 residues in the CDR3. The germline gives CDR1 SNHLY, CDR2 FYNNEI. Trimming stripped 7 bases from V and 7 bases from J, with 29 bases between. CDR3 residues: CASTRGGGWELHNEQYF. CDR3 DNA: TGTGCCAGCACCCGGGGAGGGGGGTGGGAGCTGCACAATGAGCAGTACTTC.

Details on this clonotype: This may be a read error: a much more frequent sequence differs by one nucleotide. The CDR3 bases are TGCGCCAGCATCCGCCATAGCGGCCCCACAGATACGCAGTATTTT. This encodes CASIRHSGPTDTQYF. The genes are TRBV4-1 and TRBJ2-3; maybe TRBD2 (6 bases). CDR1 is MGHRA and CDR2 is YSYEKL in the germline V gene. The CDR3 is 15 amino acids. Trimming removed 7 bases from V and 2 bases from J, with 16 bases in between.

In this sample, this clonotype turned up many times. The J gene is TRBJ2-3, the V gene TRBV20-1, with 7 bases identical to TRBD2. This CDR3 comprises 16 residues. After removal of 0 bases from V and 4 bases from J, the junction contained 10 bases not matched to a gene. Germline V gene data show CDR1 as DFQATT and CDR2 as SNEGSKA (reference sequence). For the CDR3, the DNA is TGCAGTGCTAGAGATCTTGGAGGGAGGGGCCCAGATACGCAGTATTTT. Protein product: CSARDLGGRGPDTQYF.

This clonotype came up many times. CDR3 DNA sequence: TGCAGTGCTCTGGAAATCCAAAGGAACACTGAAGCTTTCTTT. This gives the protein CSALEIQRNTEAFF. The chain joins TRBV20-1 to TRBJ1-1; D is undetermined. CDR1 and CDR2 from the germline V gene are DFQATT and SNEGSKA (reference sequence). This CDR3 has 14 residues. The V end lost 5 bases, the J end lost 1 base, and 14 bases lay between the germline ends.

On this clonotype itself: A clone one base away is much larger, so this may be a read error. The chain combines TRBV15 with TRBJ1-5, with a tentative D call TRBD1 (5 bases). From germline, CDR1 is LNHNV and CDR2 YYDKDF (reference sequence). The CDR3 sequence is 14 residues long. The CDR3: CATQGEYSNQPKHF. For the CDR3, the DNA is TGTGCCACTCAGGGCGAGTATAGCAATCAGCCCAAGCATTTT.

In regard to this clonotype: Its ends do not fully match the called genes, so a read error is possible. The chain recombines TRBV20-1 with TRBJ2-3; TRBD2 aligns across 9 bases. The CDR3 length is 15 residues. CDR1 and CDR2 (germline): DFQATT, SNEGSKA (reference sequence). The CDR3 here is CIATEVTSGTDTQYF. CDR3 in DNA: TGCATTGCTACAGAGGTGACTAGCGGCACAGATACCCAGTATTTT.

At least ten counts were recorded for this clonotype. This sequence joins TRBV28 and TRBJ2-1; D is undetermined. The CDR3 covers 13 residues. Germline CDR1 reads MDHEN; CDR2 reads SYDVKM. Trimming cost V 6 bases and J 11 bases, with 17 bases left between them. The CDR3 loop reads CASRLPRSSKQFF. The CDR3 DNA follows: TGTGCCAGCAGGCTCCCCCGCAGCAGTAAGCAGTTCTTC.

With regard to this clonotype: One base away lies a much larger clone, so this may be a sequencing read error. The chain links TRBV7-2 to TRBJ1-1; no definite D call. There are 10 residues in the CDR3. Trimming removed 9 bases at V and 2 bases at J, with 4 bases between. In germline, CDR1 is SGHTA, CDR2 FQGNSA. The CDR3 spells CARGNTEAFF. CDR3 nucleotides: TGTGCCAGAGGAAACACTGAAGCTTTCTTT. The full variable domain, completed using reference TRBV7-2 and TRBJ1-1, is GAGVSQSPSNKVTEKGKDVELRCDPISGHTALYWYRQSLGQGLEFLIYFQGNSAPDKSGLPSDRFSAERTGGSVSTLTIQRTQQEDSAVYLCARGNTEAFFGQGTRLTVV.

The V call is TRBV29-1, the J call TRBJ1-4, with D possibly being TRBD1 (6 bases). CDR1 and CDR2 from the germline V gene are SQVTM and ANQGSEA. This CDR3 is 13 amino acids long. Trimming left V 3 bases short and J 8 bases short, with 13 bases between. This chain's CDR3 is CSVEVGTTEKLFF. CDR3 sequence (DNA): TGCAGCGTTGAGGTCGGGACAACGGAAAAACTGTTTTTT.

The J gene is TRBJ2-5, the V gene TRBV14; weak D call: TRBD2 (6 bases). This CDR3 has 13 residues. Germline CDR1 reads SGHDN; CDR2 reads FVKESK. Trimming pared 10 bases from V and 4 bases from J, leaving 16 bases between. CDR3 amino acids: CAIIQAGGETQYF. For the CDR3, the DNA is TGTGCCATCATCCAAGCCGGGGGAGAGACCCAGTACTTC.

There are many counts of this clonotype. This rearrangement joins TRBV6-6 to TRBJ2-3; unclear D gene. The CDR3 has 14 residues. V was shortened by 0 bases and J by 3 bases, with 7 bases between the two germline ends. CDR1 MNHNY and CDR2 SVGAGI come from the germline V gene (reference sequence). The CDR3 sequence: CASSYSMGTDTQYF. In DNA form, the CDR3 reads TGTGCCAGCAGTTACTCGATGGGGACAGATACGCAGTATTTT.

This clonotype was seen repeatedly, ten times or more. Written as DNA, the CDR3 is TGTGCCAGCAGCTTTTCGGGAGGTGAGCAGTTCTTC. This codes for CASSFSGGEQFF. The chain recombines TRBV7-2 with TRBJ2-1; 7 bases line up with TRBD2. This CDR3 is built from 12 residues. Germline lookup yields CDR1 SGHTA and CDR2 FQGNSA. Unmatched junction bases numbered 2, after V lost 3 bases and J lost 9 bases.

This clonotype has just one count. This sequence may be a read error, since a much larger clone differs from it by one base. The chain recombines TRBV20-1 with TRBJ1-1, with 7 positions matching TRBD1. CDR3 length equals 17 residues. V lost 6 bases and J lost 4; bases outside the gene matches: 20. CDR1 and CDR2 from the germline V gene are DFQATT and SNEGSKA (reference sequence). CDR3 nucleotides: TGCAGTGCCCATCCCCGGACAGGTCGGAGGATCCGCACTGAAGCTTTCTTT. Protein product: CSAHPRTGRRIRTEAFF.

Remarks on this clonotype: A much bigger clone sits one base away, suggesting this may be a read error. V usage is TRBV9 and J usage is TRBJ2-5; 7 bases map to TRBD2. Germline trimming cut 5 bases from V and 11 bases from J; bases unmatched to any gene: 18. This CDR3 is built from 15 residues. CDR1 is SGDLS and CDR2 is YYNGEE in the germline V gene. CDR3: CASSPTSASYNEQYF. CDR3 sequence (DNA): TGTGCCAGCAGTCCTACTAGCGCATCCTACAATGAGCAGTACTTC.

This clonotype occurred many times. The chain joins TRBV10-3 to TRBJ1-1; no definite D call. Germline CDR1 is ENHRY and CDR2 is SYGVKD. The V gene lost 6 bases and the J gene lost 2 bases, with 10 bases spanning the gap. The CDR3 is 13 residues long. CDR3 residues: CAISRTDNTEAFF. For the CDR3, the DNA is TGTGCCATCAGCCGGACCGATAACACTGAAGCTTTCTTT.

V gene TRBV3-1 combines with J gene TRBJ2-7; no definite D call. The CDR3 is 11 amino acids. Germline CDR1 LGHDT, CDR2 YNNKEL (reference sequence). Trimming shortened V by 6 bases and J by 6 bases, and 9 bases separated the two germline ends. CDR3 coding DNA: TGTGCCAGCAGACTCTTCCGCGAGCAGTACTTC. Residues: CASRLFREQYF.

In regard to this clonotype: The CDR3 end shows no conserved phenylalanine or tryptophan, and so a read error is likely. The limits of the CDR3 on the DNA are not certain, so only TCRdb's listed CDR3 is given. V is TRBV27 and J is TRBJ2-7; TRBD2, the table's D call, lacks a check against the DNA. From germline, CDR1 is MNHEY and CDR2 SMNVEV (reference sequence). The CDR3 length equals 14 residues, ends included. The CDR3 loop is CASSPSLYVVGEYL.

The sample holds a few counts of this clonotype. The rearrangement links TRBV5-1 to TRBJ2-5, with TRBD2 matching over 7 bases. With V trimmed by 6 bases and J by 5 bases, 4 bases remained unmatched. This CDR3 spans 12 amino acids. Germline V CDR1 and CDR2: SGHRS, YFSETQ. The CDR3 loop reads CASIGGGETQYF. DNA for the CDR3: TGCGCCAGCATCGGGGGAGGGGAGACCCAGTACTTC.

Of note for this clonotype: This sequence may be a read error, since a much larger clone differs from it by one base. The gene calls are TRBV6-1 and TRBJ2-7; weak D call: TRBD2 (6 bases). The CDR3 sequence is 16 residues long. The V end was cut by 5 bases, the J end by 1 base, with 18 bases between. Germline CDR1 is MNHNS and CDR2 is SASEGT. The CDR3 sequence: CASSYLGSGCSYEQYF. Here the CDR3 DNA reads TGTGCCAGCAGTTATTTAGGTAGCGGATGTTCCTACGAGCAGTACTTC.

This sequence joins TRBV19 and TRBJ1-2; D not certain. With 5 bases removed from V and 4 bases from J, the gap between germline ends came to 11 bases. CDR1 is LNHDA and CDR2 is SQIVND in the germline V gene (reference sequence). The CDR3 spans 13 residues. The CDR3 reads CASSPRPSYGYTF. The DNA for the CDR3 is TGTGCCAGTAGTCCCCGACCGAGCTATGGCTACACCTTC.

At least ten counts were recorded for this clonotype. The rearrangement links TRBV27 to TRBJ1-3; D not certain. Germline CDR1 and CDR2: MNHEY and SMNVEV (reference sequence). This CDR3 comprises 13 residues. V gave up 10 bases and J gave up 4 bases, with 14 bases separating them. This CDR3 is CATLPNPGNTIYF. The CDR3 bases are TGTGCCACCCTCCCCAATCCGGGAAACACCATATATTTT.

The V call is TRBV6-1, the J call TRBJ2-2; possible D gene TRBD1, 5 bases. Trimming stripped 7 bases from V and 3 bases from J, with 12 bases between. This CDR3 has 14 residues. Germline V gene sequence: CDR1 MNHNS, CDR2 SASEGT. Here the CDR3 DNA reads TGTGCCAGCACTCCGTACAGGCACACCGGGGAGCTGTTTTTT. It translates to CASTPYRHTGELFF.

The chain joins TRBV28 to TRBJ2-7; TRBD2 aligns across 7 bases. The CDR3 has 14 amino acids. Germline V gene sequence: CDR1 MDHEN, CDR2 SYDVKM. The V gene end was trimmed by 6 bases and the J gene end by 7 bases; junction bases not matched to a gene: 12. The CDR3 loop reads CASRGAGIALEQYF. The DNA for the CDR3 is TGTGCCAGCAGAGGAGCGGGGATCGCCCTTGAGCAGTACTTC.

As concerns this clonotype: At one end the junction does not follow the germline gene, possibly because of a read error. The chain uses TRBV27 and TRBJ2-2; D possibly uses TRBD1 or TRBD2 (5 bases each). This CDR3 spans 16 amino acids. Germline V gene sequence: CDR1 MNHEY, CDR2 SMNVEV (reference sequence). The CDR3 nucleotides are TGTGCCAGCAGTTTCAGGGTACTTGCGAACACCGGGGAGATGTTTTTT. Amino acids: CASSFRVLANTGEMFF.

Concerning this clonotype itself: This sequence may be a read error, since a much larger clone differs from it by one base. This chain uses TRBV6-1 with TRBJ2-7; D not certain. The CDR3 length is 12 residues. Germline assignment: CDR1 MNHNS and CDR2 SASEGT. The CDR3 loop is CARSDPPYEQYF. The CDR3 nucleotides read TGTGCCAGAAGTGACCCCCCTTACGAGCAGTACTTC.

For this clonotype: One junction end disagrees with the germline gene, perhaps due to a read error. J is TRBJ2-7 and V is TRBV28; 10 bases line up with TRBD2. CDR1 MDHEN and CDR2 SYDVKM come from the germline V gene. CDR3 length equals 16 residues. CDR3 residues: CASSLGFPSGSYEQCF. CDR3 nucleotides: TGTGCCAGCAGTTTAGGATTTCCTAGCGGGAGCTACGAGCAGTGCTTC.

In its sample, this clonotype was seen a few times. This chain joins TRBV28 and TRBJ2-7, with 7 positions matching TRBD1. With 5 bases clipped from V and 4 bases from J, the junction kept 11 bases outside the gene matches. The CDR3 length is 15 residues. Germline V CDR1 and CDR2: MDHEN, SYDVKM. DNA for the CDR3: TGTGCCAGCAGTGCCCCCGACAGGGCGAGATACGAGCAGTACTTC. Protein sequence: CASSAPDRARYEQYF.

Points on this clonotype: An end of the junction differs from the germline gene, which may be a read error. The CDR3 DNA reads TGTGCCAGCAGCCTAAACAGGGTGAACACTGAATCTTTCTTT. This encodes CASSLNRVNTESFF. The chain carries TRBV7-2 and TRBJ1-1; D may be TRBD1 (6 bases). This CDR3 region has 14 residues. Germline V gene data show CDR1 as SGHTA and CDR2 as FQGNSA.